The clone carrying this T cell receptor (beta chain) was recorded at least ten times. The sample comes from a study of regulatory T cells in long-lasting Graves disease. Study at large: New Graves' disease cases had less than 3 months of antithyroid drugs.

To make TCR beta libraries, researchers used iRepertoire HTBI primers and Arm-PCR of CDR3 regions. MiXCR, applied by TCRdb to the multiplex PCR reads, yields one record per CDR3 protein. The profile shows about 460,000 distinct CDR3 sequences, 14% of them singletons. The time point denotes: newly diagnosed GD, antithyroid drugs for less than 3 months. Generation of the TCR library employed RNA extracted from PBMCs. Staff drew approximately 9.3 milliliters of peripheral blood into EDTA tubes. The CDR3 runs to 14 residues. V shed 4 bases and J 4 bases; nucleotides not matched to a gene: 6. Germline V gene sequence: CDR1 LGHDT, CDR2 YNNKEL (reference sequence). The sample was also linked to a second study, of T cells in Graves' hyperthyroidism and ophthalmopathy. That investigation notes: Initially, a first-round RT-PCR of the TCR CDR3 employed the HTBI primer set. By a 13 V-J model, ophthalmopathy was set apart from stable hyperthyroidism.

The chain has TRBV3-1 and TRBJ2-7; 8 nucleotides align to TRBD2. This receptor was obtained from a woman between 50 and 59 years old with Graves disease. This specimen was peripheral blood mononuclear cells (PBMCs), taken at new diagnosis, from a patient treated with antithyroid drugs. CDR3 sequence: CASSRSGRSYEQYF. CDR3 bases: TGTGCCAGCAGCCGAAGCGGGAGATCGTACGAGCAGTACTTC.